This entry is about one T cell receptor beta chain. This entry belongs to a study of blood T cell repertoires in COVID-19. The overall study: Sites across the United States, Italy and Spain contributed samples from acute and convalescent COVID-19.

V was pared by 3 bases and J by 6 bases, with 9 bases between. The CDR3 runs to 14 residues. Germline values: CDR1 LGHDT, CDR2 YNNKEL (reference sequence). The repertoire was sequenced with immunoSEQ multiplex PCR; TCRdb's copy has only in-frame clones and lacks some. The sample consists of roughly 250,000 clones, about 73% of them appearing once. The chain couples TRBV3-1 (or the pseudogene TRBV3-2) to TRBJ1-6; D call uncertain. This receptor was taken from an elderly woman with acute or convalescent COVID-19. Sequencing input: peripheral blood. DNA for the CDR3: TGTGCCAGCAGCCAGACGGGAATTAATTCACCCCTCCACTTT. Translation: CASSQTGINSPLHF.